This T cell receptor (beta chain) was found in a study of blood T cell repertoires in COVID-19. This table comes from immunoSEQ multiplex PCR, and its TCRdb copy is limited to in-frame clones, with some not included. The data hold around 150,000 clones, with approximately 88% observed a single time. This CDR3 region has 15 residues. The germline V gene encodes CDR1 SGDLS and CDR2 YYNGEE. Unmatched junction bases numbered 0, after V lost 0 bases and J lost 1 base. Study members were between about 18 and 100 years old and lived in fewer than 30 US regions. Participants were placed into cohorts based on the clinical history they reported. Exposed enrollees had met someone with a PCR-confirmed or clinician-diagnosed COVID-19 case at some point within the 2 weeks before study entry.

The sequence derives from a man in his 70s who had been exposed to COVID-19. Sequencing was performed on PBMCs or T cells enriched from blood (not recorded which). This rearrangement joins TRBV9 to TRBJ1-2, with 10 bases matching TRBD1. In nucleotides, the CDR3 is TGTGCCAGCAGCGTAGGGACAGGGGGTAACTATGGCTACACCTTC. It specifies CASSVGTGGNYGYTF.